This T cell receptor (beta chain) emerged from a study of OX40 agonist ivuxolimab in advanced cancers. In the study overall: One hepatocellular carcinoma and a couple of cutaneous melanoma patients partially responded. General study results and limits: CD4+ and CD8+ blood T cells expanded clonally by week 6 at 0.1 to 3.0 mg/kg.

The germline CDR1 and CDR2 sequences are MNHNS and SASEGT. The V and J ends lost 4 bases and 5 bases, in that order; junction bases with no gene match: 9. The CDR3 totals 15 residues. Details on this clone: Its antigen remains unidentified.

Repertoires were generated with immunoSEQ multiplex PCR, while TCRdb's copy carries only in-frame clones and drops some. The data show around 80,000 clones, roughly nine tenths seen once. The chain is built from TRBV6-1 and TRBJ2-7; 9 nucleotides match TRBD1. This clonotype was sampled from an adult with an advanced solid tumor such as melanoma, head and neck, liver or kidney cancer. Sample: CD4+ or CD8+ T cells sorted from blood, taken in a trial of the OX40 agonist ivuxolimab. The CDR3 bases are TGTGCCAGCAGTGCCCGGACAGGGGTTGCCGACGAGCAGTACTTC. As protein: CASSARTGVADEQYF.